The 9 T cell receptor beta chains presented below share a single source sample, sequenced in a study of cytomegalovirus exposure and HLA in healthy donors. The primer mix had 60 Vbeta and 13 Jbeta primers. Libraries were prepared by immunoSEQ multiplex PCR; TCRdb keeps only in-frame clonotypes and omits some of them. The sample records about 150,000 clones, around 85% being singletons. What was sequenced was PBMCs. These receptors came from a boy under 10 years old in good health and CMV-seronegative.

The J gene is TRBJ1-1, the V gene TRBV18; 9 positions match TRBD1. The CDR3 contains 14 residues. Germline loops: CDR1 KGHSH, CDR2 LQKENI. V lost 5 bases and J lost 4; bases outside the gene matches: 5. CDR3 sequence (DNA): TGTGCCAGCTCAGACCGACAGGGGGTCACTGAAGCTTTCTTT. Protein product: CASSDRQGVTEAFF.

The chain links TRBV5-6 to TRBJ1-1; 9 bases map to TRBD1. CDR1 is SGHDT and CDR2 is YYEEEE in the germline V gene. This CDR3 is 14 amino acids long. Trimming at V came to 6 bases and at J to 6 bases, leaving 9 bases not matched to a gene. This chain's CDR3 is CASTRQGQGAEAFF. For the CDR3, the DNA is TGTGCCAGCACCAGACAGGGACAGGGTGCTGAAGCTTTCTTT. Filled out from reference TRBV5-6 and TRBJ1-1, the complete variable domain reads DAGVTQSPTHLIKTRGQQVTLRCSPKSGHDTVSWYQQALGQGPQFIFQYYEEEERQRGNFPDRFSGHQFPNYSSELNVNALLLGDSALYLCASTRQGQGAEAFFGQGTRLTVV.

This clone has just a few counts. The CDR3 is CASSQDRSFGNTIYF. CDR3 nucleotide sequence: TGCGCCAGCAGCCAGGACAGGTCCTTTGGAAACACCATATATTTT. The rearrangement joins TRBV4-1 to TRBJ1-3; 7 nucleotides align to TRBD1. The V and J ends lost 3 bases and 3 bases, in that order; junction bases with no gene match: 5. Germline V CDR1 and CDR2: MGHRA, YSYEKL. The CDR3 length is 15 residues.

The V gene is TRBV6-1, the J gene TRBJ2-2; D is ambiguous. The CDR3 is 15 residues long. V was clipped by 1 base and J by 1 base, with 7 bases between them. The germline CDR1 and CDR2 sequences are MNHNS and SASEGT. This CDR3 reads CASSEVLRNTGELFF. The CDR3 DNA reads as TGTGCCAGCAGTGAAGTGTTGAGGAACACCGGGGAGCTGTTTTTT.

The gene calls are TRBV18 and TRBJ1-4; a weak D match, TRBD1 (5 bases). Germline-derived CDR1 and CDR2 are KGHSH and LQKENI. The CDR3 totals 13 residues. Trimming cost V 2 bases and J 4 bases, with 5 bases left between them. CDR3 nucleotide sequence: TGTGCCAGCTCACCAGACAGTAATGAAAAACTGTTTTTT. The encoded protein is CASSPDSNEKLFF.

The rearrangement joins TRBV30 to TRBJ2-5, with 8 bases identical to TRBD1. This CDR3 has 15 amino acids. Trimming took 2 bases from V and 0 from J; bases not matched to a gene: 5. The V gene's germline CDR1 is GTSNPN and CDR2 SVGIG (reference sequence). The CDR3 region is CAWSPTGAYQETQYF. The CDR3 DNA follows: TGTGCCTGGAGTCCGACAGGGGCGTACCAAGAGACCCAGTACTTC.

CDR3 sequence reads: CASSPGLVDEQFF. CDR3 DNA sequence: TGCGCCAGCAGTCCCGGACTAGTTGATGAGCAGTTCTTC. The rearrangement joins TRBV5-1 to TRBJ2-1; the match to TRBD2 covers 7 bases. Per the germline V gene, CDR1 is SGHRS and CDR2 is YFSETQ. This CDR3 is built from 13 residues. V lost 5 bases, J lost 8 bases, and 7 bases stayed unmatched.

In nucleotides, the CDR3 is TGTGCCAGCAGTTACGGGACAGGCTACGAGCAGTACTTC. This gives the protein CASSYGTGYEQYF. J is TRBJ2-7 and V is TRBV6-5; 8 nucleotides match TRBD1. The CDR3 is 13 amino acids. CDR1 and CDR2 from the germline V gene are MNHEY and SVGAGI. The J segment lost 3 bases and the V segment lost 2 bases, leaving 0 bases of the junction unmatched.

CDR3 in amino acids: CASSPLGGRGREQFF. The CDR3 DNA is TGTGCCAGCAGCCCGTTGGGCGGGAGGGGGCGGGAGCAGTTCTTC. The V gene is TRBV11-2, the J gene TRBJ2-1; 9 nucleotides agree with TRBD2. Trimming cost V 5 bases and J 10 bases; bases outside gene matches: 12. CDR3 length equals 15 residues. The germline gives CDR1 SGHAT, CDR2 FQNNGV.